One TCR beta chain is described in this entry. The data are from a study of blood T cell repertoires in COVID-19. Study as a whole: From T cells, B-cell-depleted T cells, or PBMCs came the material, which was cDNA or gDNA.

The CDR3 has 15 residues. V lost 0 bases, J lost 0 bases, and 6 bases lay in between. In germline, CDR1 is SEHNR, CDR2 FQNEAQ (reference sequence). In the authors' workflow: Estimation of nucleated cell counts relied on the amplification of reference gene primers. Sequencing used immunoSEQ multiplex PCR; TCRdb keeps in-frame clones, though not all of them. V, J and clone size derive from that table, while D and trimming were established from the DNA sequence. Of some 100,000 clones in the sample, 91% were seen once. Sequenced material: peripheral blood. This receptor was taken from a man aged 45-65 years with acute or convalescent COVID-19. The V call is TRBV7-9, the J call TRBJ1-3; D unresolved. CDR3 in amino acids: CASSLAFSSGNTIYF. CDR3 DNA sequence: TGTGCCAGCAGCTTAGCGTTCAGCTCTGGAAACACCATATATTTT.